The 14 T cell receptor beta chains listed next were all sequenced from one sample in a study of T cells in Graves' hyperthyroidism and ophthalmopathy. Amplification yielded TCR beta CDR3 regions, with RNA transcripts as the source. First-round RT-PCR targeting the TCR CDR3 was performed with the HTBI primer set. MiXCR, run by TCRdb on the multiplex PCR reads, gives a single entry per CDR3 protein. This table holds some 400,000 distinct CDR3 sequences, 13% found once. The specimen sequenced was blood. The source of these receptors is a man aged 25-40 years with Graves' hyperthyroidism that later progressed to Graves' ophthalmopathy.

This clonotype was seen many times. This chain joins TRBV11-2 and TRBJ2-7; maybe TRBD1 (5 bases). The V gene's germline CDR1 is SGHAT and CDR2 FQNNGV. Trimming stripped 0 bases from V and 5 bases from J, with 11 bases between. The CDR3 runs to 14 residues. The CDR3 DNA reads as TGTGCCAGCAGCTTAGAGTTGGGGCGCGACGAGCAGTACTTC. Encoded protein: CASSLELGRDEQYF.

The sample holds many counts of this clonotype. The chain is built from TRBV5-1 and TRBJ1-1, with a weak D call TRBD1 (6 bases). Germline CDR1 is SGHRS and CDR2 is YFSETQ. Trimming shortened V by 2 bases and J by 3 bases, and 17 bases separated the two germline ends. The CDR3 sequence is 16 residues long. CDR3 loop: CASSFRLGGFYTEAFF. The CDR3 DNA reads as TGCGCCAGCAGCTTCCGTTTGGGGGGCTTTTACACTGAAGCTTTCTTT. The variable domain in full, with the rest retrieved from reference TRBV5-1 and TRBJ1-1, is KAGVTQTPRYLIKTRGQQVTLSCSPISGHRSVSWYQQTPGQGLQFLFEYFSETQRNKGNFPGRFSGRQFSNSRSEMNVSTLELGDSALYLCASSFRLGGFYTEAFFGQGTRLTVV.

This clonotype has only a few counts. It may be a read error: a sequence one base away is much more abundant. The V call is TRBV11-3, the J call TRBJ1-1; a possible D gene is TRBD1 (6 bases). The CDR3 runs 16 residues. From germline, CDR1 is SGHNT and CDR2 YENEEA. This chain's CDR3 is CAGSPRTDLMNTEAFF. In nucleotides, the CDR3 is TGTGCCGGCAGCCCGCGGACAGACCTCATGAACACTGAAGCTTTCTTT. Drawing the rest from reference TRBV11-3 and TRBJ1-1, the complete variable domain is EAGVVQSPRYKIIEKKQPVAFWCNPISGHNTLYWYLQNLGQGPELLIRYENEEAVDDSQLPKDRFSAERLKGVDSTLKIQPAELGDSAVYLCAGSPRTDLMNTEAFFGQGTRLTVV.

Written as DNA, the CDR3 is TGTGCCAGCAGAGGGACAGGGGGAGATGGAAACACCATATATTTT. It is translated as CASRGTGGDGNTIYF. This chain connects TRBV12-3 or TRBV12-4 to TRBJ1-3; TRBD1 matches 11 bases. V was pared by 6 bases and J by 3 bases, with 4 bases of the junction left unmatched. The CDR3 contains 15 residues.

The chain carries TRBV20-1 and TRBJ2-6; D gene unclear. The CDR3 has 18 residues. Per germline, CDR1 DFQATT and CDR2 SNEGSKA (reference sequence). V was cut by 0 bases and J by 0 bases, with 15 bases left in between. The CDR3, as DNA: TGCAGTGCTAGAGATTATCGGAGCCAAACCTCTGGGGCCAACGTCCTGACTTTC. This encodes CSARDYRSQTSGANVLTF.

This clonotype appeared many times. The chain carries TRBV7-2 and TRBJ1-1, with D tentatively TRBD1 (6 bases). The V gene lost 2 bases and the J gene lost 1 base, with 17 bases spanning the gap. CDR1 and CDR2 (germline): SGHTA, FQGNSA. There are 17 residues in the CDR3. As DNA, the CDR3 is TGTGCCAGCAGCTTAATCCGAAATAGACAGGAGAACACTGAAGCTTTCTTT. Translation: CASSLIRNRQENTEAFF. Complete variable domain (other parts from reference TRBV7-2 and TRBJ1-1): GAGVSQSPSNKVTEKGKDVELRCDPISGHTALYWYRQSLGQGLEFLIYFQGNSAPDKSGLPSDRFSAERTGGSVSTLTIQRTQQEDSAVYLCASSLIRNRQENTEAFFGQGTRLTVV.

This clonotype was observed many times. The gene calls are TRBV20-1 and TRBJ1-1; D might be TRBD1 (6 bases). The germline V gene has CDR1 DFQATT and CDR2 SNEGSKA (reference sequence). This CDR3 has 13 amino acids. The CDR3 loop is CREGVPRDTEAFF. CDR3 sequence (DNA): TGCAGAGAGGGGGTGCCGAGGGACACTGAAGCTTTCTTT.

The J gene is TRBJ1-5, the V gene TRBV6-1; D is ambiguous. The CDR3 spans 15 residues. Germline V lookup: CDR1 MNHNS, CDR2 SASEGT. The V end was cut by 1 base, the J end by 1 base, with 8 bases between. The CDR3 region is CASSEGRRSNQPQHF. CDR3 DNA sequence: TGTGCCAGCAGTGAAGGGCGGCGGAGCAATCAGCCCCAGCATTTT.

At least ten counts were recorded for this clonotype. This chain joins TRBV27 and TRBJ2-1, with 9 bases matching TRBD1. The CDR3 extends over 16 amino acids. Per the germline V gene, CDR1 is MNHEY and CDR2 is SMNVEV (reference sequence). Germline trimming cut 1 base from V and 6 bases from J; bases unmatched to any gene: 7. CDR3 sequence reads: CASSLWGTGLGNEQFF. CDR3 nucleotides: TGTGCCAGCAGTTTATGGGGGACAGGGTTGGGCAATGAGCAGTTCTTC.

This clonotype was picked up many times. The chain has TRBV7-9 and TRBJ1-3; the D gene is possibly TRBD1 (5 bases). CDR1 is SEHNR and CDR2 is FQNEAQ in the germline V gene (reference sequence). The V gene lost 3 bases and the J gene lost 0 bases, with 15 bases spanning the gap. The CDR3 covers 17 residues. The chain's CDR3 is CASSLGEGRGSGNTIYF. The CDR3 bases are TGTGCCAGCAGCTTGGGGGAGGGCCGCGGCTCTGGAAACACCATATATTTT.

This clonotype was recorded many times. The chain is built from TRBV20-1 and TRBJ2-7; 11 bases agree with TRBD2. V dropped 3 bases and J dropped 5; count of bases not matched to a gene: 6. The CDR3 totals 14 residues. From germline, CDR1 is DFQATT and CDR2 SNEGSKA (reference sequence). The CDR3 sequence is CSASLGTSGNEQYF. The CDR3 nucleotides read TGCAGTGCTAGTCTCGGGACTAGCGGCAACGAGCAGTACTTC.

There are many counts of this clonotype. Here the CDR3 reads CASSTLDRGYFGPLHF. The CDR3, as DNA: TGTGCCAGCAGTACCTTGGACAGGGGATATTTTGGACCCCTCCACTTT. This sequence joins TRBV28 and TRBJ1-6; the match to TRBD1 covers 9 bases. V dropped 5 bases and J dropped 12; count of bases not matched to a gene: 14. The CDR3 has 16 residues. Germline-derived CDR1 and CDR2 are MDHEN and SYDVKM.

This clonotype was found many times. CDR3 region: CASSPGGFGNQPQHF. CDR3 in DNA: TGTGCCAGCAGTCCAGGGGGTTTTGGCAATCAGCCCCAGCATTTT. This chain links TRBV12-3 or TRBV12-4 with TRBJ1-5; 7 bases are a match to TRBD1. The CDR3 extends over 15 amino acids. With 5 bases clipped from V and 2 bases from J, the junction kept 6 bases outside the gene matches.

The table lists this clonotype with a few counts. The V call is TRBV20-1, the J call TRBJ2-3, with 10 bases identical to TRBD1. The length of the CDR3 is 15 residues. J lost 3 bases, V lost 0 bases, and 3 bases had no gene match. The germline V gene encodes CDR1 DFQATT and CDR2 SNEGSKA (reference sequence). The chain's CDR3 is CSARERTGGTDTQYF. CDR3 DNA: TGCAGTGCTAGAGAGCGGACAGGGGGGACAGATACGCAGTATTTT.